The entry below gives a single T cell receptor beta chain sequence along with its context. In the study's own analysis: Estimation of nucleated cell counts relied on the amplification of reference gene primers. The assay was immunoSEQ multiplex PCR, and TCRdb's table has in-frame clones only and misses some. V and J calls and clone size are given by that table; D and trimming were obtained from the DNA. The sample shows about 150,000 clones, 85% to 90% of them seen only once. The data stem from a study of blood T cell repertoires in COVID-19. The CDR3 contains 13 residues. Germline CDR1 and CDR2: GTSNPN and SVGIG (reference sequence). Unmatched junction bases numbered 7, after V lost 5 bases and J lost 8 bases.

The sample consisted of peripheral blood. This sequence originates from a woman aged 40 to 50 with acute or convalescent COVID-19. This chain connects TRBV30 to TRBJ2-1, with 9 nucleotides matching TRBD1. The CDR3 protein is CAWGQGFWDEQFF. The DNA for the CDR3 is TGTGCCTGGGGACAGGGGTTTTGGGATGAGCAGTTCTTC.